This T cell receptor beta chain was captured by sequencing in a study of CD8+ T cells in alopecia areata. V was trimmed by 5 bases and J by 1 base, leaving 15 bases between them. Germline assignment: CDR1 LNHDA and CDR2 SQIVND (reference sequence). The length of the CDR3 is 16 residues. Treatment of the sample: oral pan-JAK inhibitor, 5-10 mg twice daily. Following extraction, RNA underwent reverse transcription to cDNA, which served as the sequencing template. Assay used: immunoSEQ multiplex PCR; TCRdb lists only in-frame clones, some missing. This table has 140,000 to 150,000 clones, roughly 50% appearing once.

The sample was CD8+ T cells sorted from blood, taken at week 4, from a patient treated with tofacitinib. This TCR came from a human donor with alopecia areata. The chain couples TRBV19 to TRBJ1-5, with D perhaps TRBD1 (5 bases). The CDR3 DNA reads as TGTGCCAGTAGTCAATGGGGCGGTTTGAGCAATCAGCCCCAGCATTTT. Its translation is CASSQWGGLSNQPQHF.